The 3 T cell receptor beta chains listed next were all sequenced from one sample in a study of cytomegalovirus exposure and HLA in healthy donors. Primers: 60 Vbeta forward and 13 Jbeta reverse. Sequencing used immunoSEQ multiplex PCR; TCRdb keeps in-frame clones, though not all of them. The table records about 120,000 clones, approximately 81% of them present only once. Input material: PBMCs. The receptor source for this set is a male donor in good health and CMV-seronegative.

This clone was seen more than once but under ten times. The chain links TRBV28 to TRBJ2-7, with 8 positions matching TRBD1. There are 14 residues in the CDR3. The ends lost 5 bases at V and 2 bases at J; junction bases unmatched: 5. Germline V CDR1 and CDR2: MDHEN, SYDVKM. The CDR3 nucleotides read TGTGCCAGCAGTGCGGACAGGGCCCCCTACGAGCAGTACTTC. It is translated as CASSADRAPYEQYF.

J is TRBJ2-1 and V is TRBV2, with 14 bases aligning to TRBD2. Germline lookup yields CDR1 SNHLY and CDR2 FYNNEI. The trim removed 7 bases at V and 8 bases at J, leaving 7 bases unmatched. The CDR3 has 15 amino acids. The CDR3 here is CASKRLAGGRDEQFF. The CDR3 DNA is TGTGCCAGCAAAAGACTAGCGGGGGGGCGAGATGAGCAGTTCTTC.

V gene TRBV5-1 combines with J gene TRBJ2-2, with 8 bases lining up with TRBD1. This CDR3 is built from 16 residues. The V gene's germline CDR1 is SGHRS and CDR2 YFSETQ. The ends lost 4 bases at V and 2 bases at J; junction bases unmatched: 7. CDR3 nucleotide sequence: TGCGCCAGCAGCGACCCGACAGGGGCAAACACCGGGGAGCTGTTTTTT. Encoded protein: CASSDPTGANTGELFF.